Listed below are T cell receptor beta chains from one sample, sequenced in a study of blood T cell repertoires in COVID-19. Here immunoSEQ multiplex PCR was the method, and the copy in TCRdb shows in-frame clones only, minus some. The sample comprises 150,000 to 170,000 clones, roughly four fifths of which are singletons, and around 32% rests with the top ten. Specimen: peripheral blood. Receptors were obtained from a woman aged 55-69 years with acute or convalescent COVID-19. The CDR3 runs from the conserved cysteine through the conserved F or W. The D gene is left open where the match is weak. The size of a clone is reported for some rows only, either as once, few or many, or as a class for expanded clones.

v_call: TRBV7-9; d_call: TRBD1; clone_size: -; j_call: TRBJ1-6; cdr3_nt: TGTGCCAGCAGCACGACAGGGGTTGGACCCCTCCACTTT; cdr3_aa: CASSTTGVGPLHF
v_call: TRBV4-2; d_call: TRBD1; clone_size: -; j_call: TRBJ1-4; cdr3_nt: TGTGCCAGCAGCCAAGATGGAGGGGGCCTAACTAATGAAAAACTGTTTTTT; cdr3_aa: CASSQDGGGLTNEKLFF
v_call: TRBV27; d_call: TRBD2; clone_size: -; j_call: TRBJ2-1; cdr3_nt: TGTGCCAGCAGGCCGAAAGCGGGGGCCGGTATACGAGAGCAGTTCTTC; cdr3_aa: CASRPKAGAGIREQFF
v_call: TRBV3-1/TRBV3-2; d_call: -; clone_size: -; j_call: TRBJ1-2; cdr3_nt: TGTGCCAGCAGCCAAGGACGGGGAAACGGTGGCTACACCTTC; cdr3_aa: CASSQGRGNGGYTF
v_call: TRBV21-1; d_call: -; clone_size: -; j_call: TRBJ2-2; cdr3_nt: TGTGCCAGCAGCACTCGACAGGGGCCAACCGGGGAGCTGTTTTTT; cdr3_aa: CASSTRQGPTGELFF
v_call: TRBV9; d_call: -; clone_size: -; j_call: TRBJ1-6; cdr3_nt: TGTGCCAGCAGCCCCCTCCCAGGGTGGAATTCACCCCTCCACTTT; cdr3_aa: CASSPLPGWNSPLHF
v_call: TRBV27; d_call: -; clone_size: -; j_call: TRBJ1-3; cdr3_nt: TGTGCCAGCAGCACCAACCGCGGGGGTAGGGGAAACACCATATATTTT; cdr3_aa: CASSTNRGGRGNTIYF
v_call: TRBV7-8; d_call: TRBD1; clone_size: -; j_call: TRBJ2-7; cdr3_nt: TGTGCCAGCAGCTCTAGCAGGGGGACAGAGAATTCCTACGAGCAGTACTTC; cdr3_aa: CASSSSRGTENSYEQYF
v_call: TRBV15; d_call: -; clone_size: many; j_call: TRBJ1-5; cdr3_nt: TGTGCCACCAGCAGGAGAAATCAGCCCCAGCATTTT; cdr3_aa: CATSRRNQPQHF
v_call: TRBV2; d_call: TRBD1; clone_size: -; j_call: TRBJ1-2; cdr3_nt: TGTGCCAGGTCAACCGCCGGGACAGGCCTCTATGGCTACACCTTC; cdr3_aa: CARSTAGTGLYGYTF
v_call: TRBV7-2; d_call: TRBD1; clone_size: -; j_call: TRBJ2-3; cdr3_nt: TGTGCCAGCAGCTTAGGCGGGACAGGGGGGAACTCGCAGTATTTT; cdr3_aa: CASSLGGTGGNSQYF
v_call: TRBV11-2; d_call: -; clone_size: -; j_call: TRBJ1-1; cdr3_nt: TGTGCCAGCAGCTTACCGAACAGGCTGAACACTGAAGCTTTCTTT; cdr3_aa: CASSLPNRLNTEAFF
v_call: TRBV4-2; d_call: -; clone_size: -; j_call: TRBJ1-6; cdr3_nt: TGTGCCAGCAGTCAGTTGTGGGGCAACAATTCACCCCTCCACTTT; cdr3_aa: CASSQLWGNNSPLHF
v_call: TRBV5-1; d_call: TRBD1; clone_size: few; j_call: TRBJ2-1; cdr3_nt: TGCGCCAGCAGCACCGGGACAGACCCCTACAATGAGCAGTTCTTC; cdr3_aa: CASSTGTDPYNEQFF
v_call: TRBV6-5; d_call: -; clone_size: -; j_call: TRBJ1-3; cdr3_nt: TGTGCCAGCAGTTACGAGGGTTCGGGAAACACCATATATTTT; cdr3_aa: CASSYEGSGNTIYF
v_call: TRBV12-3/TRBV12-4; d_call: -; clone_size: -; j_call: TRBJ1-5; cdr3_nt: TGTGCCAGCAGTTTATCGGGGAATCAGCCCCAGCATTTT; cdr3_aa: CASSLSGNQPQHF